This is a list of T cell receptor beta chains from one sample in a study of T cell responses to AZD1222 COVID-19 vaccine. Profiled with immunoSEQ multiplex PCR; TCRdb holds only in-frame clones, not every one. The profile shows around 200,000 clones, 85% to 95% of them singletons. This specimen consisted of peripheral blood, obtained 28 days after the second AZD1222 dose. The receptors come from an adult who received the AZD1222 COVID-19 vaccine. Both conserved end residues are part of each CDR3. The D gene is left open where the match is weak. The size entry is marked missing in some rows and otherwise reads once, few, many or a size class.

.,.,TRBV20-1,TRBJ2-5,TGCAGTGCTTCAGGGACAGAGACCCAGTACTTC,CSASGTETQYF
TRBD1,.,TRBV6-5,TRBJ2-5,TGTGCCAGCGGGAAGGGACAGGGGGTACGAGAGACCCAGTACTTC,CASGKGQGVRETQYF
.,.,TRBV9,TRBJ2-7,TGTGCCAGCAGCGGGACCGAGACAGGGCCTAGCGAATACGAGCAGTACTTC,CASSGTETGPSEYEQYF
TRBD1,once,TRBV19,TRBJ2-1,TGTGCCAGTAGTATAGGAAGGGACAGGGGCGGGAATGAGCAGTTCTTC,CASSIGRDRGGNEQFF
TRBD2,.,TRBV28,TRBJ2-2,TGTGCCAGCAATCGAGGACTAGCTGAGAACACCGGGGAGCTGTTTTTT,CASNRGLAENTGELFF
.,.,TRBV11-1,TRBJ1-1,TGTGCCAGCAGCGGCGGGCGCGGGGTGAACACTGAAGCTTTCTTT,CASSGGRGVNTEAFF
.,.,TRBV6-6,TRBJ1-1,TGTGCCAGCGTCTCAACGGGCCCGAACACTGAAGCTTTCTTT,CASVSTGPNTEAFF
.,.,TRBV9,TRBJ2-5,TGTGCCAGCAGCTTTAAGAGAGCGCGGGGTGGGGAGACCCAGTACTTC,CASSFKRARGGETQYF
.,.,TRBV11-2,TRBJ2-1,TGTGCCAGCAGCTTAGATTTTGGACAGCTACACAATGAGCAGTTCTTC,CASSLDFGQLHNEQFF
.,few,TRBV6-1,TRBJ1-5,TGTGCCAGCAGTGAATCTCAGGAACAGCCCCAGCATTTT,CASSESQEQPQHF
.,.,TRBV11-2,TRBJ2-7,TGTGCCAGCAGCTTAATACAGGGAATCTACGAGCAGTACTTC,CASSLIQGIYEQYF
TRBD1,.,TRBV28,TRBJ1-2,TGTGCCAGCAGTTTACTAGACAGGGACAGGTCTTATGGCTACACCTTC,CASSLLDRDRSYGYTF
.,.,TRBV27,TRBJ1-1,TGTGCCAGCAGTTTAAACAGGGCGGCGACTGAAGCTTTCTTT,CASSLNRAATEAFF
.,.,TRBV4-3,TRBJ1-2,TGCGCCAGCAGCCAGGGGGTAAATGGCTACACCTTC,CASSQGVNGYTF
TRBD1,once,TRBV18,TRBJ1-1,TGTGCCAGCTCCTCGGGACAGCGTAGTACTGAAGCTTTCTTT,CASSSGQRSTEAFF
.,.,TRBV7-9,TRBJ1-1,TGTGCCAGCAGTTCTCTCACTGAAGCTTTCTTT,CASSSLTEAFF
.,.,TRBV28,TRBJ2-7,TGTGCCAGCAGTTTACGTGGGACCTTCTCCTACGAGCAGTACTTC,CASSLRGTFSYEQYF
TRBD2,.,TRBV19,TRBJ2-3,TGTGCGAGCAAGACTAGCGGGAGATGGGGGATTGTCACAGATACGCAGTATTTT,CASKTSGRWGIVTDTQYF
.,.,TRBV5-6,TRBJ1-6,TGTGCCAGCAGCTTCCGACAGACCAATAATTCACCCCTCCACTTT,CASSFRQTNNSPLHF
TRBD2,.,TRBV5-1,TRBJ2-5,TGCGCCAGCAGTCGGGGGGACCCAAAAGAGACCCAGTACTTC,CASSRGDPKETQYF
TRBD1,once,TRBV27,TRBJ1-3,TGTGCCAGCAGTCCCGGGACAGGACTGAACACCATATATTTT,CASSPGTGLNTIYF
.,.,TRBV4-1,TRBJ1-5,TGCGCCAGTAGAGAAATTTACCGGGGCAACAATCAGCCCCAGCATTTT,CASREIYRGNNQPQHF
.,.,TRBV4-2,TRBJ2-7,TGTGCCAGCAGCCAGGACTACATCTATGGGCAGTACTTC,CASSQDYIYGQYF